This T cell receptor beta chain is from a study of spatial heterogeneity in lung cancer. Time point described: sample taken at primary tumor resection. This clonotype was detected many times. What it binds is not known. Study-wide points: Mutation tallies in tumors tracked expanded intratumoral alpha and beta TCR counts.

Using its own MiXCR run on the 5' RACE reads, TCRdb lists one record per CDR3 protein. The sample yields around 100,000 distinct CDR3 sequences, 4.4% seen once. The sample consisted of lung tumor tissue, taken at surgery. The receptor comes from a male donor with early-stage non-small cell lung cancer.

The CDR3 bases are TGTGCCAGCAGCGTGATGGCTAGCGGTTTTCAAGAGACCCAGTACTTC. It is translated as CASSVMASGFQETQYF. The rearrangement joins TRBV9 to TRBJ2-5; 7 bases line up with TRBD2. V shed 2 bases, J shed 2 bases, and the junction held 9 bases outside the gene matches. The CDR3 covers 16 residues. Germline values: CDR1 SGDLS, CDR2 YYNGEE. Filled out from reference TRBV9 and TRBJ2-5, the complete variable domain reads DSGVTQTPKHLITATGQRVTLRCSPRSGDLSVYWYQQSLDQGLQFLIQYYNGEERAKGNILERFSAQQFPDLHSELNLSSLELGDSALYFCASSVMASGFQETQYFGPGTRLLVL.